This T cell receptor beta chain was captured in a study of blood T cells in healthy people across ages (dated by TCRdb to about 2015). A note on the overall study: In model experiments, template switching captured roughly one uniquely barcoded TCR beta cDNA molecule for every two T cells. To track age-related changes in TCR beta repertoire diversity, the study relied on deep sequencing normalized with unique cDNA molecular identifiers. Four age groups were formed from the donors: young (average about 16 years), middle-aged (less than 40), aged (around 62) and long-lived (less than 85). To avoid experimental bias, donors of different ages were randomly spread across the sequencing lanes. Two additional independent replicas of 1 million unique cDNA reads from the same blood draw were analyzed for two donors (one aged 18 to 30 and one aged 80 or older). Study-wide conclusions, independent of this receptor: Estimates of total diversity from one million sequenced T cells were regarded as lower bounds and underestimates. Observed TCR beta diversity per million T cells fell roughly linearly with age, and a significant reduction was already apparent by age around 39. Compared with the aged group, the long-lived group had more naive CD4+ T cells, fewer expanded clones and increased TCR diversity, suggesting age selection. Because the CMV infection status of the donors was unknown, age-related changes in expanded clonotypes may potentially have been confounded. A strong correlation was found between observed TCR beta diversity and the percentage of naive T cells measured by flow cytometry. Since profiling was done on bulk unsorted PBMCs, naive and antigen-experienced compartments could not be conclusively compared.

V gives up 1 base and J gives up 2 bases, and the segment between their germline ends measures 11 bases. Via the germline V gene, CDR1 is MNHNS and CDR2 SASEGT. The CDR3 holds 15 amino acids from the cysteine to the phenylalanine. The kept DNA is CDR3 alone, 45 bases in frame from the first base. Details on this clonotype: It has no known antigen specificity. It has no much larger one-base neighbor in the sample; base qualities were not kept.

The protocol used for the library was 5' RACE. A second roughly 6 to 12 cycle PCR used a sample-barcoded 5' primer and a J-beta primer mix. A unique molecular identifier was introduced onto each TCR beta cDNA molecule by a template-switch 5' adaptor carrying 12 random nucleotides. Each sample yielded at least 3 million CDR3-containing paired-end reads. All of the RNA was converted into first-strand cDNA using the Mint cDNA synthesis kit, with a TRBC-specific oligonucleotide serving as the primer. After uracil-DNA glycosylase treatment, a first 18-cycle PCR used universal primers M1SS and BC2_uni_R on all cDNA. For the original study's pipeline: For normalization, 1 million high-quality reads, each with a distinct molecular identifier, were randomly selected from each sample. Instead of being binned into consensus sequences, reads with shared molecular identifiers were discarded. CDR3 identification, clonotype clustering and error correction used MiTCR with a Q25 quality threshold and the strictest error-elimination algorithm. A nonparametric unseen species model with Euler transformation was used to estimate lower-bound total TCR beta diversity. The public reads were run again by TCRdb, first through fastp at Q25 and then through MiXCR, and only productive beta chains were kept. Records with the same CDR3 protein are collapsed into one entry carrying the most frequent genes and DNA. V and J calls and clone size were set by TCRdb, not the authors. This sample gives fewer than 2 million distinct CDR3 sequences in total; around 42% of them show up just once. 23% of the sample rests with the top ten.

Systemically healthy Caucasian individuals from Russia, 35 to 40 in total and aged roughly 6 to 90 years, were included as donors. Each donor gave 9 to 10 milliliters of peripheral blood, collected into EDTA-treated Vacutainer tubes. PBMCs were isolated by Ficoll-Paque density-gradient centrifugation, with at least 6.5 million obtained per sample. Total RNA, at least 6 micrograms per sample, was extracted from PBMCs with Trizol reagent. The percentages of naive CD45RAhigh/CD27high T cells were determined by flow cytometry on a PBMC aliquot from every donor. This TCR derives from a human donor in good health. This receptor chain uses TRBV6-1 and TRBJ2-5; too little of a D gene remains to name it. Specimen: blood. The CDR3 amino acid sequence is: CASSEDPWRQETQYF. The base sequence is TGTGCCAGCAGTGAAGACCCCTGGCGGCAAGAGACCCAGTACTTC.